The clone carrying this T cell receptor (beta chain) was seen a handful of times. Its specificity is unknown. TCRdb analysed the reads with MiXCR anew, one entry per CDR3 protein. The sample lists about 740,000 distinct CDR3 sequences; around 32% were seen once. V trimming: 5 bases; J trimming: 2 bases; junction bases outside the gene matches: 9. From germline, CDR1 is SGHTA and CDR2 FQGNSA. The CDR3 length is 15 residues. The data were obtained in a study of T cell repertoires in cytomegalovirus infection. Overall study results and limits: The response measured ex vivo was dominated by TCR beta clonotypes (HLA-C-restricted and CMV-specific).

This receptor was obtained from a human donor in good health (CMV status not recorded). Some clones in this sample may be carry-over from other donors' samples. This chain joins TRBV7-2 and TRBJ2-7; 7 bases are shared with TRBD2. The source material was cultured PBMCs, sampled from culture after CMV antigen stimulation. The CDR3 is CASSPSSGQTYEQYF. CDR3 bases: TGTGCCAGCAGCCCTTCTAGCGGCCAGACCTACGAGCAGTACTTC.